These 30 T cell receptor beta chains came from one sample sequenced in a study of glioma-infiltrating T cells. Using RNA template, CDR3s of TCR alpha and beta were amplified with iRepertoire arm-PCR. A single record per CDR3 protein comes from TCRdb applying MiXCR to the multiplex PCR reads. The data show approximately 400,000 distinct CDR3 sequences, approximately 42% seen once. The sample was glioma tissue, nonneoplastic brain tissue, or PBMCs (not recorded which). These TCRs come from a human donor with low-grade glioma or glioblastoma, undergoing nonglioma brain surgery, or in good health (not recorded which).

For this clonotype: A much larger clone lies a single base off, so this may be a read error. V usage is TRBV27 and J usage is TRBJ1-6; D might be TRBD1 (5 bases). Looked up from germline, CDR1 is MNHEY and CDR2 is SMNVEV (reference sequence). This CDR3 comprises 15 residues. CDR3 coding DNA: TGTGCCAGCAGTTTATCGGCAGGGAGAAATTCAACCCTCCACTTT. This sequence encodes CASSLSAGRNSTLHF.

This sequence joins TRBV5-1 and TRBJ2-7; a weak D match, TRBD1 (6 bases). Germline values: CDR1 SGHRS, CDR2 YFSETQ. There are 16 residues in the CDR3. Trimming removed 4 bases at V and 0 bases at J, with 17 bases between. The CDR3 DNA sequence: TGCGCCAGCAGCCTCCGGGCCTCAGGGGCCTCCTACGAGCAGTACTTC. It encodes CASSLRASGASYEQYF.

This rearrangement joins TRBV5-1 to TRBJ2-3, with 7 bases lining up with TRBD2. The CDR3 loop spans 16 amino acids. J was trimmed by 2 bases and V by 0 bases; bases with no gene match: 6. The germline V gene encodes CDR1 SGHRS and CDR2 YFSETQ. The CDR3 spells CASSLDLAAATDTQYF. The CDR3 DNA is TGCGCCAGCAGCTTGGACCTAGCGGCCGCCACAGATACGCAGTATTTT.

This sequence joins TRBV12-3 or TRBV12-4 and TRBJ2-3, with D hard to call. This CDR3 has 14 amino acids. V was cut by 6 bases and J by 2 bases, with 12 bases left in between. The CDR3 sequence: CASRPRPDTDTQYF. The CDR3 nucleotides read TGTGCCAGCAGACCCCGACCCGACACAGATACGCAGTATTTT.

The chain employs TRBV24-1 and TRBJ2-1; D is perhaps TRBD2 (6 bases). V was trimmed by 2 bases and J by 7 bases, leaving 17 bases between them. This CDR3 spans 16 amino acids. Germline V gives CDR1 KGHDR, CDR2 SFDVKD. CDR3 nucleotide sequence: TGTGCCACCAGTGATTCCGGGGGACTCCTGGGGAATGAGCAGTTCTTC. Translating it yields CATSDSGGLLGNEQFF.

This clonotype was counted a few times. This chain connects TRBV7-2 to TRBJ2-3; TRBD2 matches at 13 bases. This CDR3 contains 18 residues. CDR1 and CDR2 from the germline V gene are SGHTA and FQGNSA. V shed 3 bases and J 5 bases; nucleotides not matched to a gene: 11. The CDR3 reads CASSLDPGLAGDGDTQYF. The CDR3 bases are TGTGCCAGCAGCTTGGACCCTGGACTAGCGGGAGATGGAGATACGCAGTATTTT. The full variable domain, with the rest looked up from reference TRBV7-2 and TRBJ2-3, is GAGVSQSPSNKVTEKGKDVELRCDPISGHTALYWYRQSLGQGLEFLIYFQGNSAPDKSGLPSDRFSAERTGGSVSTLTIQRTQQEDSAVYLCASSLDPGLAGDGDTQYFGPGTRLTVL.

The rearrangement links TRBV5-4 to TRBJ1-3; D gene uncertain. Per the germline V gene, CDR1 is SGHNT and CDR2 is YYREEE (reference sequence). This CDR3 is 14 amino acids long. Trimming took off 7 bases at V and 0 bases at J, with 11 bases between the two ends. CDR3 loop: CASSTPDSGNTIYF. The CDR3 DNA reads TGTGCCAGCTCAACGCCGGACTCTGGAAACACCATATATTTT.

This sequence joins TRBV20-1 and TRBJ2-5, with 9 bases identical to TRBD2. The CDR3 has 16 residues. Germline assignment: CDR1 DFQATT and CDR2 SNEGSKA (reference sequence). V lost 0 bases and J lost 6; bases outside the gene matches: 11. CDR3 region: CSARDRSGLADKTQYF. CDR3 sequence (DNA): TGCAGTGCTAGAGATAGGTCGGGACTAGCTGATAAGACCCAGTACTTC.

This clonotype came up a few times. The chain links TRBV20-1 to TRBJ2-3, with D unclear. The germline V gene encodes CDR1 DFQATT and CDR2 SNEGSKA (reference sequence). Trimming shortened V by 3 bases and J by 3 bases, and 13 bases separated the two germline ends. CDR3 size: 14 residues. DNA of the CDR3: TGCAGTGCTAGCGACCGTAAAAGGACAGATACGCAGTATTTT. Its protein product is CSASDRKRTDTQYF.

The chain uses TRBV5-4 and TRBJ1-6; tentative D call: TRBD1 (5 bases). With 3 bases removed from V and 6 bases from J, the gap between germline ends came to 13 bases. Germline V gene lookup returns CDR1 SGHNT and CDR2 YYREEE (reference sequence). This CDR3 region has 15 residues. In DNA, the CDR3 is TGTGCCAGCAGCTCCCGGGGGGGAGGTAATTCACCCCTCCACTTT. This translates into CASSSRGGGNSPLHF.

This clonotype turned up a few times. The chain uses TRBV2 and TRBJ2-3; 9 bases align to TRBD2. CDR3 length: 16 amino acids. V dropped 2 bases and J dropped 2; count of bases not matched to a gene: 5. Germline V gives CDR1 SNHLY, CDR2 FYNNEI. CDR3 nucleotide sequence: TGTGCCAGCAGTGAACTAGCGGGAAAACCCACAGATACGCAGTATTTT. Translating it yields CASSELAGKPTDTQYF.

The rearrangement joins TRBV29-1 to TRBJ1-2; weak D call: TRBD1 (6 bases). Trimming shortened V by 2 bases and J by 8 bases, and 21 bases separated the two germline ends. The V gene's germline CDR1 is SQVTM and CDR2 ANQGSEA. This CDR3 spans 15 amino acids. The CDR3 DNA reads TGCAGCGTTGAAAGGGATGGGCGGGGGCAAGAAGGCTACACCTTC. Its translation is CSVERDGRGQEGYTF.

With regard to this clonotype: This likely comes from a read error, as the CDR3 has no conserved phenylalanine or tryptophan at its end. The rearrangement joins TRBV28 to TRBJ2-7; D is perhaps TRBD1 or TRBD2 (8 bases each). Trimming shortened V by 6 bases and J by 9 bases, and 18 bases separated the two germline ends. Germline V gene sequence: CDR1 MDHEN, CDR2 SYDVKM. This CDR3 spans 13 amino acids. The CDR3 DNA sequence: TGTGCCAGCAGCCCCAGGGGGCGGGGGGTGCAGTACCTC. Its protein is CASSPRGRGVQYL.

This clonotype turned up a few times. The V and J genes are TRBV20-1 and TRBJ2-1, with D unclear. Deletions cut 3 bases from V and 6 bases from J, with 21 bases between. The CDR3 covers 16 residues. Germline V lookup: CDR1 DFQATT, CDR2 SNEGSKA (reference sequence). CDR3 nucleotide sequence: TGCAGTGCTAGCCGTATAGGAGACCTAAGAGGCAATGAGCAGTTCTTC. Its protein product is CSASRIGDLRGNEQFF.

On this clonotype itself: One end of the junction is discordant with germline, which a read error may explain. The CDR3 DNA reads TGTGCCAGCAGCTTAAGAGGAGCGGGCTCCTGCAATGAGCAGTTCTTC. It is translated as CASSLRGAGSCNEQFF. This chain uses TRBV6-5 with TRBJ2-1, with D possibly matching TRBD2 (6 bases). This CDR3 spans 16 amino acids. Germline V gene lookup returns CDR1 MNHEY and CDR2 SVGAGI.

This clonotype was detected ten times or more. The chain combines TRBV15 with TRBJ2-7; D is unclear. V lost 3 bases and J 9 bases, leaving 12 bases between the germline ends. The CDR3 has 12 residues. The germline V gene encodes CDR1 LNHNV and CDR2 YYDKDF (reference sequence). For the CDR3, the DNA is TGTGCCACCAGCAGGGGCCAAGCGAGGCAGTACTTC. As protein: CATSRGQARQYF.

The rearrangement uses TRBV5-1 and TRBJ1-4; tentatively, D is TRBD1 (6 bases). CDR1 and CDR2 from the germline V gene are SGHRS and YFSETQ. Trimming removed 3 bases at V and 9 bases at J, with 18 bases between. The CDR3 has 15 amino acids. CDR3 bases: TGCGCCAGCAGCTCGTCCGGACAGCCGAATAAAAAACTGTTTTTT. Protein product: CASSSSGQPNKKLFF. The whole variable domain, remainder taken from reference TRBV5-1 and TRBJ1-4, is KAGVTQTPRYLIKTRGQQVTLSCSPISGHRSVSWYQQTPGQGLQFLFEYFSETQRNKGNFPGRFSGRQFSNSRSEMNVSTLELGDSALYLCASSSSGQPNKKLFFGSGTQLSVL.

The table lists this clonotype with a few counts. As DNA, the CDR3 is TGTGCCAGCAGCCGAACAGGGGGCTCGAACACTGAAGCTTTCTTT. It specifies CASSRTGGSNTEAFF. The chain employs TRBV7-9 and TRBJ1-1, with TRBD1 matching 9 bases. The CDR3 sequence is 15 residues long. After removal of 5 bases from V and 1 base from J, the junction contained 5 bases not matched to a gene. Germline assignment: CDR1 SEHNR and CDR2 FQNEAQ (reference sequence).

The rearrangement uses TRBV20-1 and TRBJ2-1, with D uncertain. Trimming shortened V by 0 bases and J by 12 bases, and 18 bases separated the two germline ends. The CDR3 totals 14 residues. Germline lookup yields CDR1 DFQATT and CDR2 SNEGSKA (reference sequence). Written as DNA, the CDR3 is TGCAGTGCTAGAGAAGTTTGGAGCACAGATACGCAGTTCTTC. Protein product: CSAREVWSTDTQFF.

The chain links TRBV13 to TRBJ1-1; D uncertain. Trimming stripped 5 bases from V and 5 bases from J, with 9 bases between. CDR1 is PRHDT and CDR2 is FYEKMQ in the germline V gene (reference sequence). The CDR3 sequence is 12 residues long. CDR3 DNA sequence: TGTGCCAGCAGCCAGGAGATAACTGAAGCTTTCTTT. This codes for CASSQEITEAFF.

The sample holds many counts of this clonotype. The chain recombines TRBV7-6 with TRBJ2-3; 8 nucleotides match TRBD1. The V gene end was trimmed by 0 bases and the J gene end by 1 base; junction bases not matched to a gene: 6. Germline V gives CDR1 SGHVS, CDR2 FNYEAQ. This CDR3 spans 17 amino acids. In DNA form, the CDR3 reads TGTGCCAGCAGCTTAGCGGAGACAGGGGCCGGCACAGATACGCAGTATTTT. Its translation is CASSLAETGAGTDTQYF.

This clonotype was counted between two and nine times. The chain has TRBV7-2 and TRBJ1-2; D uncertain. The V and J ends lost 1 base and 7 bases respectively, with 13 bases between them. Germline V gene lookup returns CDR1 SGHTA and CDR2 FQGNSA. This CDR3 comprises 14 residues. The CDR3 bases are TGTGCCAGCAGCTTAGTCGGCGTCGACGGTGGCTACACCTTC. Its translation: CASSLVGVDGGYTF.

Note on this clonotype: The junction differs from germline at one of its ends, possibly a read error. The J gene is TRBJ1-1, the V gene TRBV20-1, with no clear D. The CDR3 sequence is 11 residues long. The germline V gene has CDR1 DFQATT and CDR2 SNEGSKA (reference sequence). The CDR3 loop reads CSARDWTEALF. The CDR3 DNA sequence: TGCAGTGCTAGAGACTGGACTGAAGCTCTCTTT.

The table lists this clonotype with a few counts. V gene TRBV19 combines with J gene TRBJ1-1; no definite D call. V was shortened by 1 base and J by 6 bases, with 12 bases between the two germline ends. CDR3 length: 14 amino acids. Germline values: CDR1 LNHDA, CDR2 SQIVND (reference sequence). CDR3 sequence (DNA): TGTGCCAGTAGTATAGTGGGTCGGGGATCTGAAGCTTTCTTT. Protein sequence: CASSIVGRGSEAFF.

The rearrangement links TRBV2 to TRBJ2-3; 8 nucleotides match TRBD1. Germline-derived CDR1 and CDR2 are SNHLY and FYNNEI. V shed 7 bases, J shed 3 bases, and the junction held 6 bases outside the gene matches. The CDR3 sequence is 14 residues long. The CDR3 reads CASKRTGGTDTQYF. The CDR3 bases are TGTGCCAGCAAGAGAACAGGGGGAACAGATACGCAGTATTTT.

Comments on this clonotype: The junction and the germline gene differ at one end; a read error may be behind it. This chain connects TRBV4-1 to TRBJ2-5; the D gene is possibly TRBD1 (5 bases). In germline, CDR1 is MGHRA, CDR2 YSYEKL. The CDR3 is 17 amino acids. In DNA form, the CDR3 reads TGCGCCAGCAGCCAAGATAAAAGGGGCCTCCGCTCGGAGATCCAGTACTTC. Its translation is CASSQDKRGLRSEIQYF.

This clonotype was observed a few times. The chain employs TRBV7-2 and TRBJ1-2; no clear D. V gave up 2 bases and J gave up 4 bases, with 14 bases separating them. The CDR3 contains 15 residues. Per germline, CDR1 SGHTA and CDR2 FQGNSA. CDR3 in DNA: TGTGCCAGCAGCTTATTCGCAGGTTTGGCCTATGGCTACACCTTC. Its translation is CASSLFAGLAYGYTF.

The CDR3 reads CATSEGHSSSEAFF. In nucleotides, the CDR3 is TGTGCCACCAGTGAGGGGCATTCATCCTCTGAAGCTTTCTTT. The chain has TRBV24-1 and TRBJ1-1, with D possibly being TRBD1 (5 bases). Looked up from germline, CDR1 is KGHDR and CDR2 is SFDVKD. This CDR3 spans 14 amino acids. V lost 4 bases and J 6 bases, leaving 14 bases between the germline ends.

The chain links TRBV3-1 to TRBJ2-7; tentatively, D is TRBD2 (6 bases). The germline V and J ends were trimmed by 0 bases and 3 bases, with 12 bases remaining between them. CDR3 length equals 15 residues. Looked up from germline, CDR1 is LGHDT and CDR2 is YNNKEL (reference sequence). The CDR3 DNA reads TGTGCCAGCAGCCAAGATCGGGACTTCGGCTACGAGCAGTACTTC. The encoded protein is CASSQDRDFGYEQYF.

This clonotype has more than one count but fewer than ten. J is TRBJ2-2 and V is TRBV5-5, with 9 nucleotides matching TRBD1. J gave up 0 bases and V 4 bases, and 4 bases lay outside the gene matches. This CDR3 is 16 amino acids long. The germline gives CDR1 SGHKS, CDR2 YYEKEE (reference sequence). CDR3 nucleotides: TGTGCCAGCAGCCAACGACAGGGGGCGAACACCGGGGAGCTGTTTTTT. This gives the protein CASSQRQGANTGELFF.